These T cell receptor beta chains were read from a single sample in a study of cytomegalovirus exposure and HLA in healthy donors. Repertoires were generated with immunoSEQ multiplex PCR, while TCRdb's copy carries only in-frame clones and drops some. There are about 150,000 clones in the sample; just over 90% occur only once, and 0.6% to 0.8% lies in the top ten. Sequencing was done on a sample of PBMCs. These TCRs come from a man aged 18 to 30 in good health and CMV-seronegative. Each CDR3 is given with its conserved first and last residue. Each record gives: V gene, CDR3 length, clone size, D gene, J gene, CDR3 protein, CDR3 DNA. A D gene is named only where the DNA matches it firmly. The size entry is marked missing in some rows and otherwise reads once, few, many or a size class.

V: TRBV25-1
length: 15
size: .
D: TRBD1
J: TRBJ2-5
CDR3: CASSRDSTNQETQYF
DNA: TGTGCCAGCAGCCGGGACAGCACGAATCAAGAGACCCAGTACTTC

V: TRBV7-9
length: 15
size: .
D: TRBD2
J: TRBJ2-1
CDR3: CASSLGAGIYNEQFF
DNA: TGTGCCAGCAGCTTAGGAGCGGGAATTTACAATGAGCAGTTCTTC

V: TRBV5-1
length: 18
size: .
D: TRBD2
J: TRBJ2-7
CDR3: CASSLLGLAGLNIYEQYF
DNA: TGCGCCAGCAGCTTGTTAGGACTAGCGGGGTTGAACATCTACGAGCAGTACTTC

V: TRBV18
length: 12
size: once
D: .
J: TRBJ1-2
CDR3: CASSPTGDGYTF
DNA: TGTGCCAGCTCACCAACAGGCGATGGCTACACCTTC

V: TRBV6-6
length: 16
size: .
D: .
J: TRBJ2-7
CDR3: CASSYRQGQSTYEQYF
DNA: TGTGCCAGCAGTTACCGGCAGGGCCAATCGACCTACGAGCAGTACTTC

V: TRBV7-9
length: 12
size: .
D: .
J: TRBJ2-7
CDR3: CASSLQTYEQYF
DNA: TGTGCCAGCAGCTTACAGACCTACGAGCAGTACTTC

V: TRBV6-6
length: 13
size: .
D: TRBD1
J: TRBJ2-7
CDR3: CASSSIQGYEQYF
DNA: TGTGCCAGCAGTTCCATACAGGGGTACGAGCAGTACTTC

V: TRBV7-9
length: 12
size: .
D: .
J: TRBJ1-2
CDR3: CASSFSNYGYTF
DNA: TGTGCCAGCAGCTTCTCCAACTATGGCTACACCTTC

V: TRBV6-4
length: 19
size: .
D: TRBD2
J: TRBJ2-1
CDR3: CASSDSARRAGGPENEQFF
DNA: TGTGCCAGCAGTGACTCTGCCCGCAGGGCGGGAGGGCCAGAAAATGAGCAGTTCTTC

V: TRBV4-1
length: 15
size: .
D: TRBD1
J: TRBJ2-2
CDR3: CASSRDRVDTGELFF
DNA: TGCGCCAGCAGCCGGGACAGGGTCGACACCGGGGAGCTGTTTTTT

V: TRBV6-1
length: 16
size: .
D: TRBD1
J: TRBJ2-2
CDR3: CASSEWGTGWTGELFF
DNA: TGTGCCAGCAGTGAATGGGGGACAGGGTGGACCGGGGAGCTGTTTTTT

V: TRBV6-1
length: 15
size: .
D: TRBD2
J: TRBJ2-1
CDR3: CASSATSGGHNEQFF
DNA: TGTGCCAGCAGTGCGACTAGCGGGGGTCACAATGAGCAGTTCTTC

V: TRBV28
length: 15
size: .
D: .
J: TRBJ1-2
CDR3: CASSLGGARGSGYTF
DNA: TGTGCCAGCAGTTTAGGTGGGGCGCGGGGGTCTGGCTACACCTTC

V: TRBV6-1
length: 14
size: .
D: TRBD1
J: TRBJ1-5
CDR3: CASRETGRGQPQHF
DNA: TGTGCCAGCAGAGAGACAGGGAGAGGTCAGCCCCAGCATTTT

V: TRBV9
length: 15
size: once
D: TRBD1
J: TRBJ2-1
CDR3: CASSVEGANYDEQFF
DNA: TGTGCCAGCAGCGTAGAGGGGGCTAACTATGATGAGCAGTTCTTC

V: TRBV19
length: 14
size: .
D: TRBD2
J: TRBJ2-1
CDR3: CASSIAGNYNEQFF
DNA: TGTGCCAGTTCAATAGCGGGTAATTACAATGAGCAGTTCTTC

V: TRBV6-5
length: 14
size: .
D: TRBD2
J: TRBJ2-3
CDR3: CASSLSGRADTQYF
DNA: TGTGCCAGCAGCCTTAGCGGGAGGGCAGATACGCAGTATTTT

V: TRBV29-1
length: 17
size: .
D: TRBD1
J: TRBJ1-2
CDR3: CSVDSNSRDRGTNGYTF
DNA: TGCAGCGTTGATAGCAACTCCCGGGACAGGGGGACCAATGGCTACACCTTC

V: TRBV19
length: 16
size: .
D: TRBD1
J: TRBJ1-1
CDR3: CASRRPGTGMNTEAFF
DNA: TGTGCCAGTAGACGTCCCGGGACAGGTATGAACACTGAAGCTTTCTTT

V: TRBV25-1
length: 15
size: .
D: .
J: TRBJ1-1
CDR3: CASSAHPDKNTEAFF
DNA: TGTGCCAGCAGTGCCCACCCAGACAAGAACACTGAAGCTTTCTTT

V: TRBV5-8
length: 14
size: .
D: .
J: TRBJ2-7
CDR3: CASSSAGRTYEQYF
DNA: TGTGCCAGCAGCTCGGCGGGGAGAACCTACGAGCAGTACTTC

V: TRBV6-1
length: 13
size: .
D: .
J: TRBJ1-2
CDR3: CASSEVPLYGYTF
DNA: TGTGCCAGCAGTGAAGTCCCTCTCTATGGCTACACCTTC

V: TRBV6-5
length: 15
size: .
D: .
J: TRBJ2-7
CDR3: CASSYSTMFPHEQYF
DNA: TGTGCCAGCAGTTACTCGACAATGTTTCCCCACGAGCAGTACTTC

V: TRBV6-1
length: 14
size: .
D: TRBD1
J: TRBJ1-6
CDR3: CASSSETGTSPLHF
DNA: TGTGCCAGCAGTTCCGAGACAGGGACTTCACCCCTCCACTTT

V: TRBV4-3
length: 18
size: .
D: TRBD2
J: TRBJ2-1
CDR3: CASSQDFGGGLSYNEQFF
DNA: TGCGCCAGCAGCCAAGATTTTGGCGGGGGGCTTTCCTACAATGAGCAGTTCTTC

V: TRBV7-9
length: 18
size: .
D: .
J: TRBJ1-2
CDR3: CASSLTPLQNPGNYGYTF
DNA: TGTGCCAGCAGCTTAACTCCCTTACAGAACCCTGGGAACTATGGCTACACCTTC

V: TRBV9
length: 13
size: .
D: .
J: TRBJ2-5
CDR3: CASSVSTQETQYF
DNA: TGTGCCAGCAGCGTTAGTACCCAAGAGACCCAGTACTTC

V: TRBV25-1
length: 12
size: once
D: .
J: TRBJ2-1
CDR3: CASTFKGNEQFF
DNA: TGTGCCAGTACCTTCAAGGGGAATGAGCAGTTCTTC

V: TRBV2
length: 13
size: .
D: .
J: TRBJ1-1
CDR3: CASRPKRNTEAFF
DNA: TGTGCCAGCAGACCTAAAAGGAACACTGAAGCTTTCTTT

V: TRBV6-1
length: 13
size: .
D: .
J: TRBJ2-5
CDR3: CASSETGGETQYF
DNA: TGTGCCAGCAGTGAAACAGGAGGGGAGACCCAGTACTTC

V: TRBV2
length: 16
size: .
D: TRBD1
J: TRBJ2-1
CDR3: CASSSTAGTGYPEQFF
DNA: TGTGCCAGCAGCTCCACCGCCGGGACAGGGTACCCTGAGCAGTTCTTC

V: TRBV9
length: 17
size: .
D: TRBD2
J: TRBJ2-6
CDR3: CASSVGRGSSGANVLTF
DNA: TGTGCCAGCAGCGTTGGGCGGGGGAGCTCTGGGGCCAACGTCCTGACTTTC

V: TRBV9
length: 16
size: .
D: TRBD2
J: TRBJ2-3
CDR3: CASSATSGRGADTQYF
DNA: TGTGCCAGCAGCGCCACTAGCGGGAGGGGGGCAGATACGCAGTATTTT

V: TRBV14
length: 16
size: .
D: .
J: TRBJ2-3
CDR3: CASSQVPSEDTDTQYF
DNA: TGTGCCAGCAGCCAAGTCCCTAGCGAAGACACAGATACGCAGTATTTT

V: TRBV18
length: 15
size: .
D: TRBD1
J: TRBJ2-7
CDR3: CASSPPGQGPYEQYF
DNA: TGTGCCAGCTCACCCCCAGGACAGGGACCCTACGAGCAGTACTTC

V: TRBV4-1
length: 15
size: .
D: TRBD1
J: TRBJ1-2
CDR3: CASSQDGGGGYGYTF
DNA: TGCGCCAGCAGCCAAGACGGAGGGGGCGGCTATGGCTACACCTTC

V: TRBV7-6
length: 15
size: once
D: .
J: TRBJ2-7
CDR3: CASSLEAGDGYEQYF
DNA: TGTGCCAGCAGCTTAGAGGCAGGGGACGGGTACGAGCAGTACTTC

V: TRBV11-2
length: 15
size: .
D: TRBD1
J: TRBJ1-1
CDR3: CASIPGGPRDTEAFF
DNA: TGTGCCAGCATCCCAGGGGGACCGAGGGACACTGAAGCTTTCTTT

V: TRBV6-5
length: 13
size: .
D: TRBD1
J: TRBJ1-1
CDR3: CASIRSQGTEAFF
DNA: TGTGCCAGCATTCGATCACAGGGGACTGAAGCTTTCTTT

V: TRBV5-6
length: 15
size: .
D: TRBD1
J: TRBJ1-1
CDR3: CASSFTGGAGTEAFF
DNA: TGTGCCAGCAGCTTTACAGGGGGCGCGGGGACTGAAGCTTTCTTT

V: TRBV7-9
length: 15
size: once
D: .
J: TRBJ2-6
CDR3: CASSSEGSGANVLTF
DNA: TGTGCCAGCAGCTCGGAGGGGTCAGGGGCCAACGTCCTGACTTTC

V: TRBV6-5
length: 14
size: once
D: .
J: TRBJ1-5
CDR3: CASWGGGSNQPQHF
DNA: TGTGCCAGCTGGGGGGGCGGGAGCAATCAGCCCCAGCATTTT

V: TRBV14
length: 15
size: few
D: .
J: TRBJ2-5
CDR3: CASSHGTSPGETQYF
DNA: TGTGCCAGCAGCCACGGTACTAGCCCGGGAGAGACCCAGTACTTC

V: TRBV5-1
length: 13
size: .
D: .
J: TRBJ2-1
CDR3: CASSPDSYNEQFF
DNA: TGCGCCAGCAGCCCGGACAGTTACAATGAGCAGTTCTTC

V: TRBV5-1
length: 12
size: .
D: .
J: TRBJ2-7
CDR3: CASSFQGTEQYF
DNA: TGCGCCAGCAGCTTTCAGGGTACCGAGCAGTACTTC

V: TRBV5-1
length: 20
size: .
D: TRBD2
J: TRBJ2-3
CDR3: CASSLGQGLAGGASTDTQYF
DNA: TGCGCCAGCAGCTTGGGACAGGGGCTAGCGGGGGGCGCTAGCACAGATACGCAGTATTTT

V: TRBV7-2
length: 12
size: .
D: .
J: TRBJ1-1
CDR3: CASSLSGADSIF
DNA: TGTGCCAGCAGCTTATCAGGGGCCGACTCTATCTTT

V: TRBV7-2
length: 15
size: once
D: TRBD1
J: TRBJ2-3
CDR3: CASSKGQGNTDTQYF
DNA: TGTGCCAGCAGCAAGGGACAGGGGAACACAGATACGCAGTATTTT

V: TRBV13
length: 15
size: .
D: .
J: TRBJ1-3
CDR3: CASSLAQRAGNTIYF
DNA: TGTGCCAGCAGCTTAGCACAGCGGGCTGGAAACACCATATATTTT

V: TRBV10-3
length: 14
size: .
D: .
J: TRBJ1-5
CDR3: CAISRDYSNQPQHF
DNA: TGTGCCATCAGTCGGGACTATAGCAATCAGCCCCAGCATTTT

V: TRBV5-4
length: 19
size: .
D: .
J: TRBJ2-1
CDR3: CASSLAFSPSGTNYNEQFF
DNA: TGTGCCAGCAGCTTGGCCTTTTCCCCGTCAGGGACAAATTACAATGAGCAGTTCTTC

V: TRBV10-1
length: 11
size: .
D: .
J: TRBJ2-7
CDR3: CASGTGYEQYF
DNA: TGCGCCAGTGGCACAGGGTACGAGCAGTACTTC

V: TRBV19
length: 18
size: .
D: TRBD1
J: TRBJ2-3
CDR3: CASSWGQGGLGVADTQYF
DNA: TGTGCCAGTAGTTGGGGACAGGGAGGTTTGGGAGTGGCAGATACGCAGTATTTT

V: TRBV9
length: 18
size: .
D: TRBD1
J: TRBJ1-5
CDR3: CASSVGGGGGGDIQPQHF
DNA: TGTGCCAGCAGCGTAGGTGGAGGGGGCGGTGGGGACATTCAGCCCCAGCATTTT